The sequence of this TCR beta chain was determined in a study of molecular identifiers for immune sequencing clone quantification. Germline-derived CDR1 and CDR2 are SGHDT and YYEEEE. V dropped 4 bases and J dropped 4; count of bases not matched to a gene: 8. The CDR3 extends over 16 amino acids. TCRdb used MiXCR to reprocess the PCR reads, holding one entry per CDR3 protein. The sample lists hundreds of thousands of distinct CDR3 sequences, about 21% seen once, with approximately 0.84% in the top ten. This clonotype was seen repeatedly, ten times or more. The source of this sequence is a human donor in good health. Some libraries in this study had Jurkat cell RNA spiked in. Sequences were obtained from naive CD8+ T cells from blood, with Jurkat cell RNA spiked in. Subset in this sample: FACS-sorted CD8+CD4-CCR7+CD45RA+ naive T cells. The chain combines TRBV5-6 with TRBJ2-6; 7 bases are shared with TRBD1. CDR3 nucleotide sequence: TGTGCCAGCAGCCCGACAGGGTGGGTGGGGGCCAACGTCCTGACTTTC. Amino acid sequence: CASSPTGWVGANVLTF.